These 25 T cell receptor beta chains share one sample of origin, sequenced in a study of lymphopenia after photon versus proton radiotherapy. Libraries were prepared by immunoSEQ multiplex PCR; TCRdb keeps only in-frame clonotypes and omits some of them. Among around 24,000 clones, around 83% were seen once, and the ten largest hold roughly 3.5%. The sample here was peripheral blood, taken from a patient treated with photon-based radiotherapy. All receptors come from a woman aged 50 to 60 with pancreatic cancer.

The DNA for the CDR3 is TGTGCCAGTAGTATAGGGCAGGGACTCTACGAGCAGTACTTC. Its protein product is CASSIGQGLYEQYF. The rearrangement links TRBV19 to TRBJ2-7; the D gene is possibly TRBD2 (6 bases). Looked up from germline, CDR1 is LNHDA and CDR2 is SQIVND (reference sequence). V was cut by 1 base and J by 3 bases, with 10 bases left in between. This CDR3 is 14 amino acids long.

The chain couples TRBV4-1 to TRBJ2-7; 10 nucleotides line up with TRBD1. The junction had 4 bases not matched to a gene; V was cut back by 4 bases and J by 1 base. Germline values: CDR1 MGHRA, CDR2 YSYEKL. The CDR3 runs to 15 residues. In DNA, the CDR3 is TGCGCCAGCAGCCTGAAGGACAGGGGGTCCTACGAGCAGTACTTC. It yields the protein CASSLKDRGSYEQYF.

V usage is TRBV27 and J usage is TRBJ2-3; 8 bases map to TRBD1. Germline assignment: CDR1 MNHEY and CDR2 SMNVEV (reference sequence). Trimming cost V 4 bases and J 8 bases; bases outside gene matches: 8. This CDR3 spans 14 amino acids. This CDR3 reads CASSSTTGVGTQYF. The CDR3 nucleotides are TGTGCCAGCAGTTCAACGACAGGGGTCGGTACGCAGTATTTT.

DNA of the CDR3: TGTGCCAGCAGTTACTCGAGACTAGCGGGCTACGAGCAGTACTTC. Residues: CASSYSRLAGYEQYF. This chain joins TRBV6-6 and TRBJ2-7; 10 nucleotides align to TRBD2. Per germline, CDR1 MNHNY and CDR2 SVGAGI (reference sequence). V shed 0 bases and J 3 bases; nucleotides not matched to a gene: 2. The CDR3 spans 15 residues.

The chain is built from TRBV7-2 and TRBJ1-2, with a weak D call TRBD1 (6 bases). The V end was cut by 0 bases, the J end by 5 bases, with 16 bases between. Germline loops: CDR1 SGHTA, CDR2 FQGNSA. The CDR3 is 16 residues long. This CDR3 is CASSLASGARVYGYTF. DNA for the CDR3: TGTGCCAGCAGCTTAGCGTCGGGGGCACGGGTTTATGGCTACACCTTC.

J is TRBJ1-1 and V is TRBV30; 7 nucleotides align to TRBD1. This CDR3 contains 16 residues. Germline V gene lookup returns CDR1 GTSNPN and CDR2 SVGIG (reference sequence). Losses at the gene ends were 5 bases for V and 2 bases for J; bases not matched to a gene: 14. The CDR3: CAWCPPWTGQNTEAFF. In DNA form, the CDR3 reads TGTGCCTGGTGCCCCCCTTGGACAGGACAAAACACTGAAGCTTTCTTT.

This clone occurred once. The chain combines TRBV5-1 with TRBJ2-7; 12 nucleotides align to TRBD2. V lost 7 bases, J lost 0 bases, and 2 bases stayed unmatched. The CDR3 covers 14 residues. CDR1 is SGHRS, CDR2 YFSETQ, per germline. CDR3 sequence: CASGLAGTSYEQYF. CDR3 nucleotides: TGCGCCAGCGGACTAGCGGGGACCTCCTACGAGCAGTACTTC.

The V gene is TRBV9, the J gene TRBJ2-1, with 8 bases lining up with TRBD1. V lost 4 bases to trimming and J lost 3 bases; unmatched junction nucleotides: 6. Germline assignment: CDR1 SGDLS and CDR2 YYNGEE. The length of the CDR3 is 15 residues. The CDR3 loop is CASSKTGGGYNEQFF. The CDR3, as DNA: TGTGCCAGCAGCAAAACAGGGGGAGGCTACAATGAGCAGTTCTTC.

The V gene is TRBV4-3, the J gene TRBJ2-1; 14 bases fit TRBD2. The V segment lost 1 base and the J segment 5 bases; nucleotides outside the gene matches: 7. This CDR3 has 18 residues. Germline V gene sequence: CDR1 LGHNA, CDR2 YSLEER. CDR3 sequence (DNA): TGCGCCAGCAGCCAAGCCGGGACTAGCGGGAGTTTGAACAATGAGCAGTTCTTC. This codes for CASSQAGTSGSLNNEQFF.

The J gene is TRBJ2-5, the V gene TRBV7-2; 7 bases are shared with TRBD2. V shed 7 bases, J shed 5 bases, and the junction held 7 bases outside the gene matches. Germline values: CDR1 SGHTA, CDR2 FQGNSA. The CDR3 has 13 amino acids. The CDR3 nucleotides read TGTGCCAGCAAAAAGGGAGGGTCGGAGACCCAGTACTTC. This sequence encodes CASKKGGSETQYF.

The chain links TRBV19 to TRBJ2-5; 11 nucleotides line up with TRBD2. There are 15 residues in the CDR3. V shed 3 bases and J 4 bases; nucleotides not matched to a gene: 4. The germline V gene has CDR1 LNHDA and CDR2 SQIVND (reference sequence). In nucleotides, the CDR3 is TGTGCCAGTAGTATTACTAGCGGGAGCCCAGAGACCCAGTACTTC. Residues: CASSITSGSPETQYF.

The V and J genes are TRBV6-1 and TRBJ1-2; no reliable D call. The germline CDR1 and CDR2 sequences are MNHNS and SASEGT. V was trimmed by 6 bases and J by 2 bases, leaving 10 bases between them. This CDR3 region has 13 residues. CDR3 sequence reads: CASRVGRNYGYTF. The CDR3 bases are TGTGCCAGCAGGGTAGGGCGAAACTATGGCTACACCTTC.

This chain joins TRBV28 and TRBJ2-7; D may be TRBD1 or TRBD2 (5 bases each). V shed 5 bases and J shed 3 bases, with 14 bases lying between them. Germline V lookup: CDR1 MDHEN, CDR2 SYDVKM. The CDR3 runs to 14 residues. CDR3 DNA: TGTGCCAGCAGTCCACTGGGGGAATACTACGAGCAGTACTTC. Amino acids: CASSPLGEYYEQYF.

The chain couples TRBV7-9 to TRBJ2-7; D call uncertain. In germline, CDR1 is SEHNR, CDR2 FQNEAQ (reference sequence). With 5 bases removed from V and 0 bases from J, the gap between germline ends came to 11 bases. The CDR3 is made up of 14 amino acids. CDR3 coding DNA: TGTGCCAGCAGCAAAGGTGGCAGCTCCTACGAGCAGTACTTC. Its translation: CASSKGGSSYEQYF.

The J gene is TRBJ1-1, the V gene TRBV30; no reliable D call. The CDR3 covers 14 residues. The germline CDR1 and CDR2 sequences are GTSNPN and SVGIG (reference sequence). Trimming removed 0 bases from V and 3 bases from J, with 11 bases in between. CDR3 amino acids: CAWSVLGRDTEAFF. In nucleotides, the CDR3 is TGTGCCTGGAGTGTACTAGGGAGAGACACTGAAGCTTTCTTT.

The chain carries TRBV19 and TRBJ2-7, with 7 bases identical to TRBD2. The CDR3 runs 13 residues. The trim removed 5 bases at V and 6 bases at J, leaving 7 bases unmatched. CDR1 is LNHDA, CDR2 SQIVND, per germline (reference sequence). The CDR3 region has the DNA TGTGCCAGTAGTTCTGCGGGACTACCCGAGCAGTACTTC. Protein sequence: CASSSAGLPEQYF.

This clone was recorded once. The V call is TRBV5-1, the J call TRBJ2-7, with 8 bases lining up with TRBD2. Unmatched junction bases numbered 8, after V lost 4 bases and J lost 2 bases. Germline V lookup: CDR1 SGHRS, CDR2 YFSETQ. The CDR3 loop spans 15 amino acids. CDR3 DNA: TGCGCCAGCAGCCACAGCGCGGGAGGCGCCTACGAGCAGTACTTC. Protein product: CASSHSAGGAYEQYF.

The CDR3 loop reads CASSSGLRGQYF. In DNA, the CDR3 is TGTGCCAGCAGCTCCGGGCTCCGCGGGCAGTACTTC. The J gene is TRBJ2-7, the V gene TRBV5-5, with D uncertain. The CDR3 runs 12 residues. V was trimmed by 3 bases and J by 9 bases, leaving 13 bases between them. CDR1 is SGHKS and CDR2 is YYEKEE in the germline V gene (reference sequence).

The chain combines TRBV28 with TRBJ2-1; TRBD1 matches at 10 bases. The V gene's germline CDR1 is MDHEN and CDR2 SYDVKM. Unmatched junction bases numbered 6, after V lost 4 bases and J lost 3 bases. This CDR3 region has 16 residues. CDR3 protein: CASSSYGTGVYNEQFF. CDR3 bases: TGTGCCAGCAGTTCTTATGGGACAGGGGTCTACAATGAGCAGTTCTTC. Full variable domain (remainder filled in from reference TRBV28 and TRBJ2-1): DVKVTQSSRYLVKRTGEKVFLECVQDMDHENMFWYRQDPGLGLRLIYFSYDVKMKEKGDIPEGYSVSREKKERFSLILESASTNQTSMYLCASSSYGTGVYNEQFFGPGTRLTVL.

This chain uses TRBV19 with TRBJ2-1; 8 positions match TRBD2. Germline assignment: CDR1 LNHDA and CDR2 SQIVND (reference sequence). Unmatched junction bases numbered 21, after V lost 3 bases and J lost 2 bases. The CDR3 runs to 21 residues. The CDR3 DNA sequence: TGTGCCAGTAGTATGCAAGGGGATGGAGTAGCGGGATCTACCCCCTACAATGAGCAGTTCTTC. Residues: CASSMQGDGVAGSTPYNEQFF.

The chain combines TRBV4-1 with TRBJ2-7; 7 bases are a match to TRBD1. In germline, CDR1 is MGHRA, CDR2 YSYEKL. The CDR3 length is 15 residues. V shed 5 bases and J 0 bases; nucleotides not matched to a gene: 7. CDR3 residues: CASSFRDSTSYEQYF. The CDR3 region has the DNA TGCGCCAGCAGCTTCCGGGACAGCACCTCCTACGAGCAGTACTTC.

The rearrangement links TRBV11-2 to TRBJ2-7, with D tentatively TRBD2 (5 bases). Germline values: CDR1 SGHAT, CDR2 FQNNGV. Trimming removed 2 bases at V and 3 bases at J, with 14 bases between. The CDR3 consists of 15 residues. The CDR3 coding sequence is TGTGCCAGCAGCTTATCCCGGGGTGGGCACTACGAGCAGTACTTC. This encodes CASSLSRGGHYEQYF. The full variable domain, in which reference TRBV11-2 and TRBJ2-7 provide the parts outside the CDR3, is EAGVAQSPRYKIIEKRQSVAFWCNPISGHATLYWYQQILGQGPKLLIQFQNNGVVDDSQLPKDRFSAERLKGVDSTLKIQPAKLEDSAVYLCASSLSRGGHYEQYFGPGTRLTVT.

The chain employs TRBV7-2 and TRBJ2-1; no firm D call. Per germline, CDR1 SGHTA and CDR2 FQGNSA. Trimming left V 0 bases short and J 0 bases short, with 18 bases between. The CDR3 runs to 19 residues. This chain's CDR3 is CASSLARGLISSSYNEQFF. Here the CDR3 DNA reads TGTGCCAGCAGCTTAGCGAGAGGTCTAATTTCAAGCTCCTACAATGAGCAGTTCTTC.

DNA for the CDR3: TGCGCCAGCAGCCAAGCTACGGCTAGCGGGGATGAGCAGTTCTTC. Translating it yields CASSQATASGDEQFF. The chain is built from TRBV4-1 and TRBJ2-1; 9 bases agree with TRBD2. Germline CDR1 and CDR2: MGHRA and YSYEKL. The CDR3 extends over 15 amino acids. The trim removed 1 base at V and 8 bases at J, leaving 6 bases unmatched.

This chain uses TRBV5-6 with TRBJ2-1; TRBD2 agrees at 9 bases. The V gene end was trimmed by 4 bases and the J gene end by 7 bases; junction bases not matched to a gene: 9. The CDR3 sequence is 15 residues long. The V gene's germline CDR1 is SGHDT and CDR2 YYEEEE. The CDR3 DNA sequence: TGTGCCAGCAGCCTACCGGGGCGGGAGGGAAATGAGCAGTTCTTC. The encoded protein is CASSLPGREGNEQFF.